The 7 T cell receptor beta chains below come from one sample, sequenced in a study of T cell responses to AZD1222 COVID-19 vaccine. Profiling relied on immunoSEQ multiplex PCR, and the TCRdb table lists in-frame clones only, not all of them. The table has roughly 150,000 clones, more than 85% seen once. The sample in question was peripheral blood, obtained on day 0 of AZD1222 vaccination. Every receptor here comes from an adult in good health.

The V and J genes are TRBV10-3 and TRBJ1-6, with a weak D call TRBD1 (5 bases). The CDR3 covers 13 residues. Trimming shortened V by 11 bases and J by 5 bases, and 13 bases separated the two germline ends. Germline values: CDR1 ENHRY, CDR2 SYGVKD. Here the CDR3 DNA reads TGTGCCCCCGATGAAGGGGATAATTCACCCCTCCACTTT. Its protein is CAPDEGDNSPLHF.

This rearrangement joins TRBV29-1 to TRBJ1-4; D is unclear. The germline V and J ends were trimmed by 4 bases and 0 bases, with 9 bases remaining between them. The germline CDR1 and CDR2 sequences are SQVTM and ANQGSEA. This CDR3 is 14 amino acids long. The CDR3, as DNA: TGCAGCGTTGCGCCCGTCTCAACTAATGAAAAACTGTTTTTT. Translation: CSVAPVSTNEKLFF.

This clone appeared a single time. V and J are TRBV7-8 and TRBJ1-4; D uncertain. There are 14 residues in the CDR3. The germline V gene encodes CDR1 SGHVS and CDR2 FQNEAQ. The V gene lost 1 base and the J gene lost 0 bases, with 3 bases spanning the gap. DNA of the CDR3: TGTGCCAGCAGCTTAGGTGCAACTAATGAAAAACTGTTTTTT. Encoded protein: CASSLGATNEKLFF.

This chain uses TRBV6-6 with TRBJ1-5; a possible D gene is TRBD1 (5 bases). CDR3 length: 15 amino acids. V lost 6 bases and J lost 2, with 14 bases in between. Germline loops: CDR1 MNHNY, CDR2 SVGAGI (reference sequence). In DNA form, the CDR3 reads TGTGCCAGCAGGGAACAGGCGGGAGGCAATCAGCCCCAGCATTTT. It specifies CASREQAGGNQPQHF.

V usage is TRBV19 and J usage is TRBJ2-3, with no clear D. CDR1 is LNHDA and CDR2 is SQIVND in the germline V gene (reference sequence). This CDR3 contains 15 residues. Trimming stripped 6 bases from V and 1 base from J, with 14 bases between. The CDR3: CASSPGGIGTDTQYF. Here the CDR3 DNA reads TGTGCCAGTAGCCCTGGTGGGATAGGCACAGATACGCAGTATTTT.

The chain combines TRBV30 with TRBJ2-7, with TRBD1 matching over 9 bases. Germline loops: CDR1 GTSNPN, CDR2 SVGIG (reference sequence). The CDR3 sequence is 14 residues long. Unmatched junction bases numbered 1, after V lost 0 bases and J lost 1 base. CDR3 bases: TGTGCCTGGAGTGTAGGACAGGGGTCCTACGAGCAGTACTTC. Residues: CAWSVGQGSYEQYF.

The J gene is TRBJ2-3, the V gene TRBV13; D gene ambiguous. V lost 5 bases to trimming and J lost 0 bases, with 6 bases between them. This CDR3 has 13 amino acids. CDR1 is PRHDT, CDR2 FYEKMQ, per germline (reference sequence). CDR3 loop: CASSPVSTDTQYF. CDR3 nucleotides: TGTGCCAGCAGCCCGGTTAGCACAGATACGCAGTATTTT.